These 16 T cell receptor beta chains originate from one sample sequenced in a study of T cell responses to AZD1222 COVID-19 vaccine. Sequencing was performed with immunoSEQ multiplex PCR; in TCRdb, only in-frame clones are kept and a portion is missing. The table has 200,000 to 250,000 clones, just over 90% seen once. This specimen was peripheral blood, taken on day 0 of MenACWY control vaccination. Source of these receptors: an adult in good health.

The J gene is TRBJ1-6, the V gene TRBV3-1 (or the pseudogene TRBV3-2), with no clear D. Trimming stripped 0 bases from V and 0 bases from J, with 21 bases between. CDR1 LGHDT and CDR2 YNNKEL come from the germline V gene (reference sequence). This CDR3 has 21 amino acids. This CDR3 is CASSQEGGPTSCSSYNSPLHF. CDR3 bases: TGTGCCAGCAGCCAAGAAGGTGGACCGACGTCCTGTAGCTCCTATAATTCACCCCTCCACTTT.

The chain joins TRBV19 to TRBJ1-3, with D perhaps matching TRBD1 (5 bases). Germline CDR1 reads LNHDA; CDR2 reads SQIVND (reference sequence). This CDR3 has 18 amino acids. The V and J ends lost 2 bases and 3 bases respectively, with 20 bases between them. The CDR3 loop is CASSIPGTLLGRGNTIYF. DNA for the CDR3: TGTGCCAGTAGTATACCCGGGACCCTTCTGGGTCGTGGAAACACCATATATTTT.

The chain couples TRBV10-3 to TRBJ1-1; 8 bases line up with TRBD1. The germline V gene has CDR1 ENHRY and CDR2 SYGVKD. V trimming: 6 bases; J trimming: 8 bases; junction bases outside the gene matches: 8. The CDR3 is made up of 13 amino acids. The CDR3 DNA reads as TGTGCCATCAGGAACTCAGGGGGCCGCGAAGCTTTCTTT. This gives the protein CAIRNSGGREAFF.

The gene calls are TRBV6-5 and TRBJ1-5, with a weak D call TRBD1 (5 bases). The CDR3 is 15 amino acids. CDR1 and CDR2 from the germline V gene are MNHEY and SVGAGI. Trimming stripped 7 bases from V and 3 bases from J, with 16 bases between. This CDR3 reads CASIAGLGPNQPQHF. CDR3 sequence (DNA): TGTGCCAGCATCGCGGGGTTGGGGCCCAATCAGCCCCAGCATTTT.

As for this clone: A read error may produce the germline difference seen at one junction end. This chain connects TRBV7-7 to TRBJ2-5; 7 nucleotides line up with TRBD1. The CDR3 consists of 14 residues. Germline V gives CDR1 SSHAT, CDR2 FNYEAQ (reference sequence). CDR3 protein: CASSTDREQETQYF. The CDR3 DNA follows: TGTGCTAGCAGCACAGACAGGGAACAAGAGACCCAGTACTTC.

The chain carries TRBV2 and TRBJ2-3; perhaps TRBD2 as D (6 bases). Germline-derived CDR1 and CDR2 are SNHLY and FYNNEI. V was pared by 6 bases and J by 3 bases, with 22 bases between. The CDR3 is made up of 17 amino acids. DNA for the CDR3: TGTGCCAGCAGCCGGGACTTCCTCGCGGGGATAACAGATACGCAGTATTTT. This gives the protein CASSRDFLAGITDTQYF.

This clone was observed a single time. CDR3 DNA: TGTGCCAGCAGTGCGGACACCTACCGAGGGGCTAATCAGCCCCAGCATTTT. Translated: CASSADTYRGANQPQHF. This chain joins TRBV6-1 and TRBJ1-5; perhaps TRBD1 as D (5 bases). The CDR3 is 17 residues long. The germline V gene has CDR1 MNHNS and CDR2 SASEGT. Trimming shortened V by 4 bases and J by 4 bases, and 20 bases separated the two germline ends.

The chain links TRBV6-1 to TRBJ1-5; no definite D call. Germline CDR1 and CDR2: MNHNS and SASEGT. V lost 1 base, J lost 2 bases, and 12 bases lay in between. The CDR3 consists of 16 residues. CDR3: CASSEVSDQGNQPQHF. The CDR3 DNA is TGTGCCAGCAGTGAAGTGAGTGACCAGGGCAATCAGCCCCAGCATTTT.

Points on this clone: Other DNA sequences in the same sample also yield this CDR3. The V and J genes are TRBV18 and TRBJ2-2, with a possible D match to TRBD1 (5 bases). Germline assignment: CDR1 KGHSH and CDR2 LQKENI. Trimming shortened V by 2 bases and J by 1 base, and 5 bases separated the two germline ends. The CDR3 runs 14 residues. DNA of the CDR3: TGTGCCAGCTCACCAGGACAGAACACCGGGGAGCTGTTTTTT. It encodes CASSPGQNTGELFF.

The V and J genes are TRBV10-3 and TRBJ2-3, with TRBD2 matching 14 bases. CDR3 length equals 17 residues. CDR1 and CDR2 from the germline V gene are ENHRY and SYGVKD. The J segment lost 4 bases and the V segment lost 6 bases, leaving 9 bases of the junction unmatched. In DNA, the CDR3 is TGTGCCATCAGGGCCGGGACTAGCGGGGGACGACCAGATACGCAGTATTTT. Its translation: CAIRAGTSGGRPDTQYF.

In this sample, this clone turned up once. The V gene is TRBV7-2, the J gene TRBJ2-7; TRBD1 matches 11 bases. The CDR3 has 14 residues. The germline V gene has CDR1 SGHTA and CDR2 FQGNSA. Unmatched junction bases numbered 2, after V lost 3 bases and J lost 4 bases. The CDR3 is CASSLDRGQYEQYF. CDR3 in DNA: TGTGCCAGCAGCTTGGACAGGGGGCAATACGAGCAGTACTTC.

This clone was observed a single time. The rearrangement joins TRBV5-1 to TRBJ1-1; D is unresolved. This CDR3 region has 14 residues. CDR1 is SGHRS and CDR2 is YFSETQ in the germline V gene. The V end lost 2 bases, the J end lost 0 bases, and 8 bases lay between the germline ends. CDR3 in amino acids: CASSFDAVNTEAFF. Here the CDR3 DNA reads TGCGCCAGCAGCTTTGATGCAGTGAACACTGAAGCTTTCTTT.

This rearrangement joins TRBV19 to TRBJ1-1; 8 nucleotides match TRBD1. V shed 4 bases, J shed 2 bases, and the junction held 9 bases outside the gene matches. CDR1 and CDR2 (germline): LNHDA, SQIVND (reference sequence). CDR3 size: 16 residues. This CDR3 reads CASSTPRQGRNTEAFF. The CDR3 DNA follows: TGTGCCAGTAGTACGCCTCGACAGGGGAGAAACACTGAAGCTTTCTTT.

The chain links TRBV5-1 to TRBJ2-2; possibly TRBD1 for D (6 bases). The length of the CDR3 is 15 residues. CDR1 and CDR2 from the germline V gene are SGHRS and YFSETQ. V was trimmed by 0 bases and J by 4 bases, leaving 10 bases between them. The CDR3: CASSLVTGATGELFF. In DNA form, the CDR3 reads TGCGCCAGCAGCTTGGTGACAGGCGCCACCGGGGAGCTGTTTTTT.

The chain has TRBV18 and TRBJ1-4, with 7 bases fitting TRBD1. CDR1 is KGHSH and CDR2 is LQKENI in the germline V gene. J was trimmed by 4 bases and V by 4 bases; bases with no gene match: 6. The CDR3 is made up of 15 amino acids. The CDR3 region is CASSRRTGDNEKLFF. The CDR3 coding sequence is TGTGCCAGCTCACGACGGACAGGAGATAATGAAAAACTGTTTTTT.

The rearrangement uses TRBV27 and TRBJ2-7; TRBD1 matches at 8 bases. CDR3 size: 14 residues. Germline V CDR1 and CDR2: MNHEY, SMNVEV (reference sequence). With V trimmed by 5 bases and J by 3 bases, 6 bases remained unmatched. DNA for the CDR3: TGTGCCAGCAGTCCACGGACAGGGAGCTACGAGCAGTACTTC. It specifies CASSPRTGSYEQYF.